This T cell receptor beta chain was profiled in a study of control samples from healthy donors and cancer patients. The CDR3 has 13 amino acids. V lost 0 bases and J lost 6, with 7 bases in between. The germline CDR1 and CDR2 sequences are SGHRS and YFSETQ. Using immunoSEQ multiplex PCR, the repertoire was profiled, and TCRdb retains in-frame clones only, with some absent. This sample yields around 30,000 clones, of which under 95% are seen a single time; over 1.5% belongs to the top ten. This rearrangement joins TRBV5-1 to TRBJ2-1; possible D gene TRBD1, 5 bases. Sequencing was carried out using PBMCs. The sequence came from a man between 40 and 49 years old with colorectal cancer. The CDR3, as DNA: TGCGCCAGCAGCTTGGGACAGCTCAATGAGCAGTTCTTC. The encoded protein is CASSLGQLNEQFF.